These 32 T cell receptor beta chains were all obtained from the same sample, sequenced in a study of T cell responses to AZD1222 COVID-19 vaccine. TCRdb keeps only in-frame clones here, not all; method: immunoSEQ multiplex PCR. The table includes roughly 120,000 clones, around nine tenths detected once. Sequencing used peripheral blood, obtained 28 days after the second AZD1222 dose. The receptors derive from an adult who received the AZD1222 COVID-19 vaccine.

The chain is built from TRBV9 and TRBJ2-1, with 11 bases identical to TRBD2. CDR1 SGDLS and CDR2 YYNGEE come from the germline V gene. The CDR3 covers 15 residues. J lost 7 bases, V lost 3 bases, and 6 bases had no gene match. CDR3: CASSGTSGRRNEQFF. The CDR3, as DNA: TGTGCCAGCAGCGGCACTAGCGGGAGAAGAAATGAGCAGTTCTTC.

The chain carries TRBV28 and TRBJ1-1; possibly TRBD1 for D (5 bases). V lost 3 bases, J lost 3 bases, and 11 bases lay in between. CDR1 is MDHEN and CDR2 is SYDVKM in the germline V gene. The CDR3 has 14 amino acids. The CDR3 here is CASSLLRVDTEAFF. The CDR3 coding sequence is TGTGCCAGCAGTTTGCTCAGGGTCGACACTGAAGCTTTCTTT.

The chain joins TRBV2 to TRBJ1-6, with D tentatively TRBD1 (5 bases). Germline values: CDR1 SNHLY, CDR2 FYNNEI. The CDR3 is 16 residues long. V lost 2 bases, J lost 6 bases, and 14 bases lay in between. This chain's CDR3 is CASSERRGRGNSPLHF. In nucleotides, the CDR3 is TGTGCCAGCAGTGAACGGAGGGGCCGGGGTAATTCACCCCTCCACTTT.

The chain carries TRBV5-4 and TRBJ2-2; D remains ambiguous. Germline CDR1 reads SGHNT; CDR2 reads YYREEE (reference sequence). This CDR3 has 13 amino acids. The V gene lost 9 bases and the J gene lost 4 bases, with 13 bases spanning the gap. CDR3 sequence reads: CATLTRGTGELFF. The CDR3 DNA reads as TGTGCCACATTGACCAGAGGCACCGGGGAGCTGTTTTTT. Using reference TRBV5-4 and TRBJ2-2 for the parts outside the CDR3, the full variable domain is ETGVTQSPTHLIKTRGQQVTLRCSSQSGHNTVSWYQQALGQGPQFIFQYYREEENGRGNFPPRFSGLQFPNYSSELNVNALELDDSALYLCATLTRGTGELFFGEGSRLTVL.

V is TRBV7-2 and J is TRBJ2-5; the match to TRBD2 covers 10 bases. From germline, CDR1 is SGHTA and CDR2 FQGNSA. The CDR3 is 15 amino acids. V trimming: 4 bases; J trimming: 4 bases; junction bases outside the gene matches: 6. The chain's CDR3 is CASSSVAGGSETQYF. CDR3 sequence (DNA): TGTGCCAGCAGCTCAGTAGCGGGAGGCTCAGAGACCCAGTACTTC.

The chain has TRBV15 and TRBJ2-1, with TRBD2 matching 8 bases. The ends lost 6 bases at V and 7 bases at J; junction bases unmatched: 11. Germline CDR1 and CDR2: LNHNV and YYDKDF (reference sequence). The CDR3 length is 15 residues. The CDR3 is CATREGSGTWNEQFF. The DNA of the CDR3 is TGTGCCACCAGAGAAGGTAGCGGGACATGGAATGAGCAGTTCTTC.

The gene calls are TRBV7-6 and TRBJ1-4, with D possibly matching TRBD1 (5 bases). The CDR3 has 15 amino acids. V dropped 1 base and J dropped 6 bases, with 12 bases sitting between them. Germline V lookup: CDR1 SGHVS, CDR2 FNYEAQ. The CDR3 DNA follows: TGTGCCAGCAGCTTAGGGGACCCTGGGGATGAAAAACTGTTTTTT. This codes for CASSLGDPGDEKLFF. Supplemented by reference TRBV7-6 and TRBJ1-4, the full variable domain reads GAGVSQSPRYKVTKRGQDVALRCDPISGHVSLYWYRQALGQGPEFLTYFNYEAQQDKSGLPNDRFSAERPEGSISTLTIQRTEQRDSAMYRCASSLGDPGDEKLFFGSGTQLSVL.

The V and J genes are TRBV27 and TRBJ1-2; no clear D. Germline CDR1 and CDR2: MNHEY and SMNVEV (reference sequence). The length of the CDR3 is 14 residues. V lost 2 bases and J lost 1, with 8 bases in between. The CDR3 loop reads CASSLTPDNYGYTF. Here the CDR3 DNA reads TGTGCCAGCAGTTTAACTCCGGATAACTATGGCTACACCTTC.

The table lists this clone with a count of one. The rearrangement joins TRBV12-3 or TRBV12-4 to TRBJ1-1; the D is unclear. V lost 6 bases and J 4 bases, leaving 12 bases between the germline ends. This CDR3 is built from 13 residues. For the CDR3, the DNA is TGTGCCAGCAGCCCGACAAAGGCCACTGAAGCTTTCTTT. It encodes CASSPTKATEAFF.

The chain is built from TRBV4-1 and TRBJ1-2, with 7 bases fitting TRBD1. The CDR3 contains 15 residues. The germline V gene has CDR1 MGHRA and CDR2 YSYEKL. Trimming took 2 bases from V and 4 from J; bases not matched to a gene: 7. CDR3 sequence (DNA): TGCGCCAGCAGCCAACCTAGACAGGGCGCCTATGGCTACACCTTC. Translating gives CASSQPRQGAYGYTF.

The J gene is TRBJ1-2, the V gene TRBV7-9; 10 nucleotides line up with TRBD1. J lost 8 bases, V lost 5 bases, and 8 bases had no gene match. Germline-derived CDR1 and CDR2 are SEHNR and FQNEAQ (reference sequence). The CDR3 consists of 14 residues. CDR3 DNA sequence: TGTGCCAGCAGCATAGGACAGGGGGTTAGCGGCTACACCTTC. Translation: CASSIGQGVSGYTF. The full variable domain, in which reference TRBV7-9 and TRBJ1-2 provide the parts outside the CDR3, is DTGVSQNPRHKITKRGQNVTFRCDPISEHNRLYWYRQTLGQGPEFLTYFQNEAQLEKSRLLSDRFSAERPKGSFSTLEIQRTEQGDSAMYLCASSIGQGVSGYTFGSGTRLTVV.

The gene calls are TRBV5-4 and TRBJ1-2; D may be TRBD1 (5 bases). The CDR3 is 14 amino acids. Trimming removed 1 base at V and 6 bases at J, with 13 bases between. The germline V gene encodes CDR1 SGHNT and CDR2 YYREEE (reference sequence). The CDR3 loop is CASSLSRGGNGYTF. DNA of the CDR3: TGTGCCAGCAGCTTGTCTCGGGGGGGGAATGGCTACACCTTC.

The V and J genes are TRBV28 and TRBJ1-6, with TRBD1 matching over 10 bases. Losses at the gene ends were 5 bases for V and 8 bases for J; bases not matched to a gene: 12. The CDR3 runs to 17 residues. Germline CDR1 reads MDHEN; CDR2 reads SYDVKM. This chain's CDR3 is CASSLRTGGLVYSPLHF. The DNA for the CDR3 is TGTGCCAGCAGTCTTCGGACAGGGGGTCTGGTGTATTCACCCCTCCACTTT.

The rearrangement joins TRBV30 to TRBJ2-1; D not certain. The germline CDR1 and CDR2 sequences are GTSNPN and SVGIG (reference sequence). CDR3 length equals 13 residues. The ends were cut back, 3 bases at V and 4 bases at J, with 10 bases in the middle. DNA of the CDR3: TGTGCCTGGAGGCCTGATCAGTACAATGAGCAGTTCTTC. The encoded protein is CAWRPDQYNEQFF.

The CDR3 reads CASSVDREGRSADEQFF. The CDR3 bases are TGTGCCAGCAGCGTAGATCGGGAGGGCCGGAGTGCGGATGAGCAGTTCTTC. The chain is built from TRBV9 and TRBJ2-1; 8 nucleotides line up with TRBD2. The ends lost 0 bases at V and 8 bases at J; junction bases unmatched: 13. Germline values: CDR1 SGDLS, CDR2 YYNGEE. This CDR3 contains 17 residues.

The chain recombines TRBV2 with TRBJ2-1; D uncertain. This CDR3 has 14 amino acids. Deletions cut 1 base from V and 6 bases from J, with 10 bases between. Germline V CDR1 and CDR2: SNHLY, FYNNEI. In DNA form, the CDR3 reads TGTGCCAGCAGTGAAGACTGGATCCGCAATGAGCAGTTCTTC. It specifies CASSEDWIRNEQFF.

The rearrangement joins TRBV27 to TRBJ1-5, with 7 bases lining up with TRBD1. Losses at the gene ends were 6 bases for V and 9 bases for J; bases not matched to a gene: 11. The CDR3 is 14 residues long. Per germline, CDR1 MNHEY and CDR2 SMNVEV (reference sequence). The CDR3 here is CASRTGRASGPQHF. The CDR3 coding sequence is TGTGCCAGCAGGACAGGGAGGGCCTCGGGGCCCCAGCATTTT.

This clone appeared a few times. The chain uses TRBV5-1 and TRBJ2-3, with 10 bases identical to TRBD2. There are 23 residues in the CDR3. Germline assignment: CDR1 SGHRS and CDR2 YFSETQ. V shed 2 bases and J 2 bases; nucleotides not matched to a gene: 26. This CDR3 is CASSFPLLTRTVLAGEVTDTQYF. The CDR3 nucleotides read TGCGCCAGCAGCTTTCCCCTCCTTACTAGGACAGTCCTAGCGGGGGAGGTCACAGATACGCAGTATTTT. Together with reference TRBV5-1 and TRBJ2-3, the CDR3 gives the full variable domain: KAGVTQTPRYLIKTRGQQVTLSCSPISGHRSVSWYQQTPGQGLQFLFEYFSETQRNKGNFPGRFSGRQFSNSRSEMNVSTLELGDSALYLCASSFPLLTRTVLAGEVTDTQYFGPGTRLTVL.

The CDR3 reads CASSTPGREAFF. The CDR3, as DNA: TGTGCCAGCAGCACCCCAGGGAGAGAAGCTTTCTTT. The chain has TRBV7-3 and TRBJ1-1, with a possible D match to TRBD1 (5 bases). This CDR3 spans 12 amino acids. Germline V gene data show CDR1 as SGHTA and CDR2 as FQGTGA. V was trimmed by 5 bases and J by 8 bases, leaving 12 bases between them.

This clone was seen once. The chain combines TRBV5-1 with TRBJ2-7; possible D gene TRBD1, 8 bases. Germline V gives CDR1 SGHRS, CDR2 YFSETQ. V lost 4 bases and J lost 2, with 19 bases in between. This CDR3 comprises 16 residues. DNA for the CDR3: TGCGCCAGCAGCCTCAAGACAGGGGAGGGGACCTACGAGCAGTACTTC. This encodes CASSLKTGEGTYEQYF.

The chain carries TRBV5-1 and TRBJ1-1; D not certain. The CDR3 covers 13 residues. V lost 0 bases and J lost 2, with 5 bases in between. Germline V gene data show CDR1 as SGHRS and CDR2 as YFSETQ. The CDR3 region has the DNA TGCGCCAGCAGCTTGGACGTAAACACTGAAGCTTTCTTT. It specifies CASSLDVNTEAFF.

This clone was observed a handful of times. This chain joins TRBV20-1 and TRBJ2-3; unclear D gene. The germline V gene encodes CDR1 DFQATT and CDR2 SNEGSKA (reference sequence). This CDR3 spans 11 amino acids. CDR3 in amino acids: CGSRNTDTQYF. CDR3 in DNA: TGCGGGTCTAGAAACACAGATACGCAGTATTTT.

The rearrangement joins TRBV28 to TRBJ1-5; D is unclear. Germline CDR1 is MDHEN and CDR2 is SYDVKM. The V end lost 6 bases, the J end lost 7 bases, and 10 bases lay between the germline ends. The CDR3 is 12 amino acids. CDR3 region: CASRGMSQPQHF. In DNA, the CDR3 is TGTGCCAGCAGAGGGATGTCGCAGCCCCAGCATTTT.

The V call is TRBV15, the J call TRBJ1-5; maybe TRBD1 (5 bases). Trimming removed 1 base at V and 3 bases at J, with 7 bases between. The CDR3 contains 14 residues. From germline, CDR1 is LNHNV and CDR2 YYDKDF (reference sequence). CDR3 region: CATSRVGHNQPQHF. The CDR3 DNA reads TGTGCCACCAGCAGAGTTGGACACAATCAGCCCCAGCATTTT.

The DNA of the CDR3 is TGTGCCAGCAAGGTAACGGGGAAGGACCAGCCCCAGCATTTT. Residues: CASKVTGKDQPQHF. The chain has TRBV6-4 and TRBJ1-5, with D unresolved. The V end lost 7 bases, the J end lost 7 bases, and 17 bases lay between the germline ends. Germline values: CDR1 MRHNA, CDR2 SNTAGT. This CDR3 is built from 14 residues.

The chain combines TRBV14 with TRBJ2-7; 8 nucleotides match TRBD2. V was clipped by 1 base and J by 2 bases; unmatched bases: 10. This CDR3 spans 17 amino acids. From germline, CDR1 is SGHDN and CDR2 FVKESK. CDR3 sequence: CASSQGSRTSYAYEQYF. The CDR3 DNA follows: TGTGCCAGCAGCCAAGGTTCCCGGACTAGCTACGCCTACGAGCAGTACTTC.

V is TRBV6-5 and J is TRBJ2-2, with unresolved D. The germline gives CDR1 MNHEY, CDR2 SVGAGI. The CDR3 is made up of 13 amino acids. V gave up 10 bases and J gave up 1 base, with 10 bases separating them. The CDR3: CATLERNTGELFF. As DNA, the CDR3 is TGTGCCACCCTGGAACGGAACACCGGGGAGCTGTTTTTT.

The chain joins TRBV5-1 to TRBJ2-1, with 8 positions matching TRBD1. Germline V CDR1 and CDR2: SGHRS, YFSETQ. The junction had 16 bases not matched to a gene; V was cut back by 3 bases and J by 5 bases. The CDR3 contains 18 residues. The CDR3 loop reads CASSSPGGRGPVNNEQFF. CDR3 in DNA: TGCGCCAGCAGCTCCCCTGGCGGCAGGGGGCCAGTAAACAATGAGCAGTTCTTC.

The J gene is TRBJ1-2, the V gene TRBV7-9; weak D call: TRBD1 (5 bases). The CDR3 runs to 15 residues. Germline loops: CDR1 SEHNR, CDR2 FQNEAQ (reference sequence). The V and J ends lost 0 bases and 1 base respectively, with 9 bases between them. CDR3 protein: CASSLAEGLNYGYTF. The CDR3 coding sequence is TGTGCCAGCAGCTTAGCCGAGGGGCTTAACTATGGCTACACCTTC.

The chain uses TRBV11-2 and TRBJ2-5; D is undetermined. Trimming left V 4 bases short and J 6 bases short, with 12 bases between. The V gene's germline CDR1 is SGHAT and CDR2 FQNNGV. The CDR3 consists of 13 residues. The CDR3 reads CASSSGVWKTQYF. In DNA form, the CDR3 reads TGTGCCAGCAGCTCAGGCGTTTGGAAGACCCAGTACTTC.

The rearrangement links TRBV30 to TRBJ2-7, with 8 bases identical to TRBD2. Germline V lookup: CDR1 GTSNPN, CDR2 SVGIG (reference sequence). This CDR3 has 16 amino acids. The trim removed 2 bases at V and 3 bases at J, leaving 12 bases unmatched. CDR3 sequence reads: CAWSLSWREDLYEQYF. CDR3 in DNA: TGTGCCTGGAGTCTTTCGTGGCGGGAGGACCTCTACGAGCAGTACTTC.

This clone appeared once. V is TRBV18 and J is TRBJ1-1; no reliable D call. Germline V lookup: CDR1 KGHSH, CDR2 LQKENI. Trimming removed 2 bases at V and 11 bases at J, with 18 bases between. CDR3 length: 14 residues. The CDR3 sequence: CASSPSMSTLMAFF. The CDR3 nucleotides are TGTGCCAGCTCACCAAGTATGTCAACCTTGATGGCTTTCTTT.